The rows below give T cell receptor beta chains drawn from one sample of a study of shared clonotypes between healthy human individuals. Libraries were prepared by immunoSEQ multiplex PCR; TCRdb keeps only in-frame clonotypes and omits some of them. The profile shows around 1,000,000 clones, roughly 80% of them singletons. Sequenced material: memory CD4+ T cells from PBMCs. These receptors were obtained from a man between 18 and 29 years old in good health. Some clones in this sample may be carry-over from other donors' samples. The CDR3 runs from the conserved cysteine through the conserved F or W. The D gene is left open where the match is weak. Clone size is shown for a subset of rows, as once, few, many or a class of expanded clone.

-	TRBV7-2	TRBD1	TRBJ2-7	CASSLAGTATYEQYF	TGTGCCAGCAGCTTAGCCGGGACAGCGACCTACGAGCAGTACTTC
-	TRBV18	-	TRBJ2-3	CASSPYSPPTDTQYF	TGTGCCAGCTCACCTTATTCACCACCCACAGATACGCAGTATTTT
-	TRBV6-1	TRBD1	TRBJ1-5	CASSLGQGNNQPQHF	TGTGCCAGCAGTCTAGGACAGGGGAACAATCAGCCCCAGCATTTT
-	TRBV6-6	-	TRBJ2-7	CASSPRAFTLDEQYF	TGTGCCAGCAGCCCCCGGGCCTTCACGTTGGACGAGCAGTACTTC
-	TRBV6-1	-	TRBJ2-2	CASTQSFPAGELFF	TGTGCCAGCACGCAGTCCTTTCCAGCCGGGGAGCTGTTTTTT
-	TRBV5-8	-	TRBJ2-7	CASTPQRGSLIYEQYF	TGTGCCAGCACCCCCCAACGGGGTAGTCTAATCTACGAGCAGTACTTC
-	TRBV6-6	-	TRBJ2-5	CASTSSSGLGETQYF	TGTGCCAGCACTAGCAGTTCCGGACTGGGTGAGACCCAGTACTTC
-	TRBV27	TRBD2	TRBJ2-1	CASSFAGGRREQFF	TGTGCCAGCAGTTTTGCGGGAGGGCGCCGTGAGCAGTTCTTC
once	TRBV7-9	TRBD1	TRBJ1-2	CASSLGQGPSYGYTF	TGTGCCAGCAGCTTAGGACAGGGGCCCTCCTATGGCTACACCTTC
-	TRBV9	-	TRBJ1-2	CASSPTPGDYGYTF	TGTGCCAGCAGCCCGACCCCGGGGGACTATGGCTACACCTTC
once	TRBV4-1	-	TRBJ2-5	CASSQGSQGASETQYF	TGCGCCAGCAGCCAAGGCTCGCAGGGTGCCTCGGAGACCCAGTACTTC
once	TRBV28	-	TRBJ2-7	CASSFGGAGADSYEQYF	TGTGCCAGCAGTTTCGGCGGGGCGGGCGCGGATTCCTACGAGCAGTACTTC
-	TRBV6-4	-	TRBJ2-3	CASSDSTRLLDTQYF	TGTGCCAGCAGTGACTCGACCCGGTTGTTAGATACGCAGTATTTT
few	TRBV6-6	-	TRBJ2-5	CASSYRGVQETQYF	TGTGCCAGCAGTTACAGAGGGGTACAAGAGACCCAGTACTTC
-	TRBV6-1	TRBD2	TRBJ2-1	CASSEALRGRDEQFF	TGTGCCAGCAGTGAAGCGCTTCGAGGGAGGGATGAGCAGTTCTTC
-	TRBV27	-	TRBJ2-2	CASSFRQVGTGELFF	TGTGCCAGCAGTTTCAGACAGGTTGGGACCGGGGAGCTGTTTTTT
-	TRBV7-9	-	TRBJ1-3	CASSLDRGVHTIYF	TGTGCCAGCAGCTTAGACCGCGGGGTTCACACCATATATTTT
-	TRBV4-1	-	TRBJ1-2	CASSQESRGYYGYTF	TGCGCCAGCAGCCAAGAATCAAGGGGATACTATGGCTACACCTTC
-	TRBV6-5	-	TRBJ1-5	CASSPGMALLQPQHF	TGTGCCAGCAGCCCCGGCATGGCCCTCCTGCAGCCCCAGCATTTT
-	TRBV18	-	TRBJ1-3	CASSPVGVGGNTIYF	TGTGCCAGCTCACCGGTAGGGGTCGGTGGAAACACCATATATTTT
-	TRBV19	-	TRBJ1-2	CASSIGLNYGYTF	TGTGCCAGTAGTATCGGGTTGAACTATGGCTACACCTTC
-	TRBV11-3	-	TRBJ2-2	CASSPEGWGELFF	TGTGCCAGCAGCCCTGAGGGATGGGGGGAGCTGTTTTTT